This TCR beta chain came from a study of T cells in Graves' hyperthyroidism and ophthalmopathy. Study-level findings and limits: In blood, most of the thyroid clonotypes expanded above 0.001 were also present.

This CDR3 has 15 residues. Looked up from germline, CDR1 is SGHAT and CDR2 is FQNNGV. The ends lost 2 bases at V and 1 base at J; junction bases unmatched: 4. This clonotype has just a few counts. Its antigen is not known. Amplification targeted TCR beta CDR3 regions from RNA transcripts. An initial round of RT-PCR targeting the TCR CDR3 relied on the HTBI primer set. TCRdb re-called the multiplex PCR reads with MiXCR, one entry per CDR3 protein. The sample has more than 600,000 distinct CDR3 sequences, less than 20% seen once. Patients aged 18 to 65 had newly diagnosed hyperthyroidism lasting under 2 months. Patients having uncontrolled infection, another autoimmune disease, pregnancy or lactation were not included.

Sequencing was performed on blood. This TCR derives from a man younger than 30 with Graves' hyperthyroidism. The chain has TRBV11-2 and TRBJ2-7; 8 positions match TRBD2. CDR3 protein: CASSLPLAGSYEQYF. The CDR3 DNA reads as TGTGCCAGCAGCTTACCCTTAGCGGGATCCTACGAGCAGTACTTC.